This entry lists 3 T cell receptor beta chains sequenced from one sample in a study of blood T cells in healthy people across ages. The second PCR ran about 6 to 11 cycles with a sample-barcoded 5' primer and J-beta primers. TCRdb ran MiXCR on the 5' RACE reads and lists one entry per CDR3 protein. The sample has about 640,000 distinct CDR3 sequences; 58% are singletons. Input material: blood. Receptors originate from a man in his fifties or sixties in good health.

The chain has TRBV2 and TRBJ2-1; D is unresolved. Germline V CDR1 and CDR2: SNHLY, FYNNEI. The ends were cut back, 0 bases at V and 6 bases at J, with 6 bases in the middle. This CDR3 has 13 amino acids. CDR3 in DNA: TGTGCCAGCAGTGAAGCTCGGATCAATGAGCAGTTCTTC. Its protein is CASSEARINEQFF.

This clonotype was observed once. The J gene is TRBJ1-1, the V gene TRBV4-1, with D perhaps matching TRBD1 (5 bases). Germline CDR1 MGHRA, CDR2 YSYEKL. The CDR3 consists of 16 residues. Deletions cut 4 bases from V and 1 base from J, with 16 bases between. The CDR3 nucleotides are TGCGCCAGCAGCCCGATCTTGACAGCCACGAACACTGAAGCTTTCTTT. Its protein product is CASSPILTATNTEAFF.

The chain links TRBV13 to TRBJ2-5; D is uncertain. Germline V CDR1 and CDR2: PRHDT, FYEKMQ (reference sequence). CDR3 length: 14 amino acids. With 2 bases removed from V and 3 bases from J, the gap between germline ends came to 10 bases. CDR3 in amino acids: CASSLTGLKETQYF. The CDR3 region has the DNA TGTGCCAGCAGCTTAACCGGGCTGAAAGAGACCCAGTACTTC.